The rows below give T cell receptor beta chains drawn from one sample of a study of cytomegalovirus exposure and HLA in healthy donors. Generated by immunoSEQ multiplex PCR, the TCRdb table keeps only in-frame clones and is missing some. Of around 190,000 clones listed, more than 75% are singletons. The sequencing sample was made of PBMCs. These TCRs come from a man aged 25 to 40 in good health and CMV-seropositive. The CDR3 runs from the conserved cysteine through the conserved F or W. Each record gives: D gene, J gene, clone size, V gene, CDR3 DNA, CDR3 protein. The D gene is left open where the match is weak. The size of a clone is reported for some rows only, either as once, few or many, or as a class for expanded clones.

d_gene: TRBD2; j_gene: TRBJ2-3; abundance: NA; v_gene: TRBV7-2; CDR3nt: TGTGCCAGCAGCTCCGGACTAGCGGGAGGAACAGATACGCAGTATTTT; CDR3aa: CASSSGLAGGTDTQYF
d_gene: TRBD1; j_gene: TRBJ2-7; abundance: NA; v_gene: TRBV13; CDR3nt: TGTGCCAGCAGTGAGGGGGCGAACTCCTACGAGCAGTACTTC; CDR3aa: CASSEGANSYEQYF
d_gene: NA; j_gene: TRBJ2-7; abundance: NA; v_gene: TRBV9; CDR3nt: TGTGCCAGCAGCCCGCGACAGGAGCCCTACGAGCAGTACTTC; CDR3aa: CASSPRQEPYEQYF
d_gene: NA; j_gene: TRBJ2-1; abundance: NA; v_gene: TRBV7-6; CDR3nt: TGTGCCAGCACAACCGAAAGGAGCTCCTACAATGAGCAGTTCTTC; CDR3aa: CASTTERSSYNEQFF
d_gene: NA; j_gene: TRBJ2-5; abundance: NA; v_gene: TRBV28; CDR3nt: TGTGCCAGCAGTTTAGGGGGGAGAGAGACCCAGTACTTC; CDR3aa: CASSLGGRETQYF
d_gene: NA; j_gene: TRBJ1-6; abundance: NA; v_gene: TRBV28; CDR3nt: TGTGCCAGCAGTACCCGGACAGACGACGGGTCACCCCTCCACTTT; CDR3aa: CASSTRTDDGSPLHF
d_gene: NA; j_gene: TRBJ2-7; abundance: NA; v_gene: TRBV4-3; CDR3nt: TGCGCCAGCAGCCAAACAAGGGGTGGCAGGGGATTCTACGAGCAGTACTTC; CDR3aa: CASSQTRGGRGFYEQYF
d_gene: TRBD2; j_gene: TRBJ2-7; abundance: NA; v_gene: TRBV5-6; CDR3nt: TGTGCCAGCAGCTTTGGGGGGACTAGCGTTTACGAGCAGTACTTC; CDR3aa: CASSFGGTSVYEQYF
d_gene: NA; j_gene: TRBJ1-2; abundance: NA; v_gene: TRBV15; CDR3nt: TGTGCCACCAGCAGAGCCGGGGGCTCCCCGGTGGATGGCTACACCTTC; CDR3aa: CATSRAGGSPVDGYTF
d_gene: NA; j_gene: TRBJ2-7; abundance: few; v_gene: TRBV6-1; CDR3nt: TGTGCCAGCAGGGTATACGAGCAGTACTTC; CDR3aa: CASRVYEQYF
d_gene: NA; j_gene: TRBJ1-2; abundance: NA; v_gene: TRBV6-5; CDR3nt: TGTGCCAGCAGTTACTCCCGGGATGCAGGGAGTGGCTACACCTTC; CDR3aa: CASSYSRDAGSGYTF
d_gene: NA; j_gene: TRBJ2-7; abundance: NA; v_gene: TRBV29-1; CDR3nt: TGCAGCGCAATAATGGGACATTACGCCTACGAGCAGTACTTC; CDR3aa: CSAIMGHYAYEQYF
d_gene: NA; j_gene: TRBJ1-1; abundance: NA; v_gene: TRBV29-1; CDR3nt: TGCAGCTTTCCTTCTCCGGTGAGCACTGAAGCTTTCTTT; CDR3aa: CSFPSPVSTEAFF
d_gene: TRBD1; j_gene: TRBJ2-7; abundance: NA; v_gene: TRBV7-2; CDR3nt: TGTGCCAGCAGCTTAGATATTAGGGGGGGACAGGGCGAGCAGTACTTC; CDR3aa: CASSLDIRGGQGEQYF
d_gene: NA; j_gene: TRBJ1-1; abundance: NA; v_gene: TRBV5-6; CDR3nt: TGTGCCAGCAGCTTGGACACTGAAGCTTTCTTT; CDR3aa: CASSLDTEAFF
d_gene: NA; j_gene: TRBJ2-2; abundance: NA; v_gene: TRBV2; CDR3nt: TGTGCCAGCAGTGCGGGCGAAGTGAGTCCTGGGGAGCTGTTTTTT; CDR3aa: CASSAGEVSPGELFF
d_gene: TRBD1; j_gene: TRBJ2-7; abundance: once; v_gene: TRBV15; CDR3nt: TGTGCCACCAGCAGTACTGAGACAGGGGGCCCCTACGAGCAGTACTTC; CDR3aa: CATSSTETGGPYEQYF
d_gene: TRBD2; j_gene: TRBJ2-1; abundance: once; v_gene: TRBV12-5; CDR3nt: TGTGCTAGTGGTCTTCCTAGCGGGGGGTCAAAGAATGAGCAGTTCTTC; CDR3aa: CASGLPSGGSKNEQFF
d_gene: TRBD1; j_gene: TRBJ1-2; abundance: NA; v_gene: TRBV5-6; CDR3nt: TGTGCCAGCAGCTTGACAGGGTACAGGGGCTATTTAGACTATGGCTACACCTTC; CDR3aa: CASSLTGYRGYLDYGYTF